This passage covers 13 T cell receptor beta chains from one sample sequenced in a study of cytomegalovirus exposure and HLA in healthy donors. Generated by immunoSEQ multiplex PCR, the TCRdb table keeps only in-frame clones and is missing some. The sample lists 110,000 to 150,000 clones, roughly 81% occurring once. Input material: PBMCs. The receptors derive from a woman aged 30 to 39 in good health and CMV-seronegative.

A single count supports this clone. V is TRBV29-1 and J is TRBJ1-2, with 7 bases aligning to TRBD1. The CDR3 runs to 13 residues. Germline V gives CDR1 SQVTM, CDR2 ANQGSEA. Unmatched junction bases numbered 2, after V lost 0 bases and J lost 4 bases. The chain's CDR3 is CSVEDYRGYGYTF. The CDR3 region has the DNA TGCAGCGTTGAAGATTACAGGGGCTATGGCTACACCTTC.

The rearrangement joins TRBV7-6 to TRBJ1-6; D is perhaps TRBD1 (5 bases). This CDR3 contains 13 residues. CDR1 SGHVS and CDR2 FNYEAQ come from the germline V gene. Trimming removed 4 bases at V and 7 bases at J, with 8 bases between. The CDR3 loop is CASSSRQNSPLHF. The DNA for the CDR3 is TGTGCCAGCAGCTCTCGACAGAATTCACCCCTCCACTTT. The variable domain in full, completed from reference TRBV7-6 and TRBJ1-6, reads GAGVSQSPRYKVTKRGQDVALRCDPISGHVSLYWYRQALGQGPEFLTYFNYEAQQDKSGLPNDRFSAERPEGSISTLTIQRTEQRDSAMYRCASSSRQNSPLHFGNGTRLTVT.

The V and J genes are TRBV5-1 and TRBJ1-4; possible D gene TRBD1, 5 bases. Germline lookup yields CDR1 SGHRS and CDR2 YFSETQ. The CDR3 totals 15 residues. V lost 4 bases and J lost 3, with 13 bases in between. The DNA for the CDR3 is TGCGCCAGCAGCCCCTCTGGGGCCCCTAATGAAAAACTGTTTTTT. Its protein product is CASSPSGAPNEKLFF.

The rearrangement uses TRBV28 and TRBJ2-7; 7 bases match TRBD2. The germline gives CDR1 MDHEN, CDR2 SYDVKM. V shed 2 bases and J 3 bases; nucleotides not matched to a gene: 4. This CDR3 contains 14 residues. CDR3 sequence: CASSLDRTSYEQYF. Here the CDR3 DNA reads TGTGCCAGCAGTTTAGATCGGACTAGCTACGAGCAGTACTTC.

The chain combines TRBV5-1 with TRBJ2-3; TRBD1 agrees at 7 bases. The CDR3 length is 15 residues. J lost 2 bases, V lost 4 bases, and 7 bases had no gene match. Per the germline V gene, CDR1 is SGHRS and CDR2 is YFSETQ. The CDR3 region is CASSPGQALTDTQYF. CDR3 DNA sequence: TGCGCCAGCAGCCCCGGACAGGCGCTCACAGATACGCAGTATTTT.

The rearrangement joins TRBV7-2 to TRBJ2-2, with D possibly matching TRBD1 (6 bases). The CDR3 is 15 residues long. V was trimmed by 1 base and J by 5 bases, leaving 11 bases between them. Per germline, CDR1 SGHTA and CDR2 FQGNSA. In nucleotides, the CDR3 is TGTGCCAGCAGCTTAGACAGGGTGGTTACCGGGGAGCTGTTTTTT. Translating gives CASSLDRVVTGELFF.

The V and J genes are TRBV6-1 and TRBJ1-2, with TRBD1 matching over 7 bases. In germline, CDR1 is MNHNS, CDR2 SASEGT. The J segment lost 6 bases and the V segment lost 8 bases, leaving 15 bases of the junction unmatched. The CDR3 contains 15 residues. The CDR3 DNA follows: TGTGCCAGCCAAGGACAGGCATTTATCTCCGATGGCTACACCTTC. Encoded protein: CASQGQAFISDGYTF.

The genes are TRBV6-1 and TRBJ1-1; 7 bases line up with TRBD1. J lost 7 bases, V lost 3 bases, and 8 bases had no gene match. The germline gives CDR1 MNHNS, CDR2 SASEGT. The CDR3 contains 14 residues. The DNA for the CDR3 is TGTGCCAGCAGTGAGCAGGGGGGCGCGGGTGAAGCTTTCTTT. Translating gives CASSEQGGAGEAFF.

The chain has TRBV5-6 and TRBJ1-2, with TRBD1 matching over 9 bases. CDR3 length equals 14 residues. The V segment lost 4 bases and the J segment 4 bases; nucleotides outside the gene matches: 5. The germline CDR1 and CDR2 sequences are SGHDT and YYEEEE. The CDR3 protein is CASSPGDRAYGYTF. The CDR3 coding sequence is TGTGCCAGCAGCCCAGGGGACAGGGCCTATGGCTACACCTTC.

The chain employs TRBV7-8 and TRBJ2-1, with 9 nucleotides matching TRBD2. CDR3 length: 15 residues. CDR1 is SGHVS, CDR2 FQNEAQ, per germline. Trimming removed 4 bases from V and 9 bases from J; junction bases left unmatched: 10. Written as DNA, the CDR3 is TGTGCCAGCAGCTCTAGGGCGGGGGGGCCCGGTGAGCAGTTCTTC. It encodes CASSSRAGGPGEQFF.

The chain has TRBV5-6 and TRBJ2-2; D is undetermined. Germline CDR1 reads SGHDT; CDR2 reads YYEEEE. CDR3 size: 16 residues. V was clipped by 4 bases and J by 3 bases, with 16 bases between them. This CDR3 is CASSPPPRYDTGELFF. CDR3 DNA sequence: TGTGCCAGCAGCCCCCCCCCGCGTTATGACACCGGGGAGCTGTTTTTT.

This rearrangement joins TRBV19 to TRBJ1-2; D gene unclear. The CDR3 is 14 residues long. Germline values: CDR1 LNHDA, CDR2 SQIVND (reference sequence). The V and J ends lost 4 bases and 2 bases respectively, with 11 bases between them. The CDR3 sequence: CASSTAPRNYGYTF. CDR3 sequence (DNA): TGTGCCAGTAGTACGGCTCCGCGGAACTATGGCTACACCTTC.

V and J are TRBV7-6 and TRBJ2-1; D not resolved. From germline, CDR1 is SGHVS and CDR2 FNYEAQ. The ends were cut back, 3 bases at V and 9 bases at J, with 12 bases in the middle. The CDR3 has 13 amino acids. The CDR3 is CASSFSPQSEQFF. CDR3 nucleotides: TGTGCCAGCAGCTTCAGTCCACAGAGTGAGCAGTTCTTC.